The 26 T cell receptor beta chains below all came from one sample that was sequenced in a study of blood T cell repertoires in COVID-19. The assay was immunoSEQ multiplex PCR, and TCRdb's table has in-frame clones only and misses some. The table lists under 400,000 clones, around 90% of them singletons. Material for sequencing was peripheral blood. The receptor set was obtained from a man between 18 and 35 years old with active or convalescent COVID-19.

The chain recombines TRBV27 with TRBJ2-2; tentatively, D is TRBD2 (5 bases). V shed 6 bases and J shed 1 base, with 9 bases lying between them. The CDR3 sequence is 14 residues long. CDR1 is MNHEY and CDR2 is SMNVEV in the germline V gene (reference sequence). The CDR3 region has the DNA TGTGCCAGCAGCTCTGCGGGGAACACCGGGGAGCTGTTTTTT. Protein product: CASSSAGNTGELFF.

Only a few counts were recorded for this clone. The rearrangement links TRBV6-6 to TRBJ2-1; D perhaps matches TRBD1 (6 bases). Trimming cost V 5 bases and J 3 bases, with 8 bases left between them. Germline lookup yields CDR1 MNHNY and CDR2 SVGAGI (reference sequence). The CDR3 spans 13 residues. The chain's CDR3 is CASSQDSYNEQFF. CDR3 nucleotide sequence: TGTGCCAGCAGTCAGGACAGCTACAATGAGCAGTTCTTC.

The CDR3 loop is CATSASRAGQDGYTF. CDR3 DNA: TGTGCCACCAGTGCCTCTAGGGCGGGACAGGATGGCTACACCTTC. V and J are TRBV24-1 and TRBJ1-2, with 8 bases lining up with TRBD1. The CDR3 is 15 residues long. CDR1 is KGHDR, CDR2 SFDVKD, per germline. J gave up 6 bases and V 5 bases, and 10 bases lay outside the gene matches.

V is TRBV19 and J is TRBJ1-4; no definite D call. The CDR3 consists of 15 residues. V gave up 8 bases and J gave up 4 bases, with 17 bases separating them. Germline V gene lookup returns CDR1 LNHDA and CDR2 SQIVND (reference sequence). CDR3 region: CASSIGSLGNEKLFF. The CDR3 nucleotides read TGTGCCAGTTCTATTGGGAGTCTTGGTAATGAAAAACTGTTTTTT.

This chain links TRBV14 with TRBJ2-2; TRBD2 agrees at 9 bases. J gave up 7 bases and V 4 bases, and 10 bases lay outside the gene matches. The CDR3 loop spans 16 amino acids. Germline assignment: CDR1 SGHDN and CDR2 FVKESK. In DNA, the CDR3 is TGTGCCAGCAGCCCCTACGCGGGAGGGCCGGTCGGGGAGCTGTTTTTT. Protein sequence: CASSPYAGGPVGELFF.

V usage is TRBV4-2 and J usage is TRBJ2-3, with TRBD2 matching over 14 bases. The CDR3 length is 18 residues. The germline CDR1 and CDR2 sequences are LGHNA and YNFKEQ. Trimming at V came to 6 bases and at J to 0 bases, leaving 8 bases not matched to a gene. The CDR3 sequence: CASSSTSGGAISTDTQYF. In DNA, the CDR3 is TGTGCCAGCAGTTCGACTAGCGGGGGGGCTATTAGCACAGATACGCAGTATTTT.

This sequence joins TRBV4-3 and TRBJ2-1, with D possibly TRBD1 on 6 matching bases. CDR1 and CDR2 (germline): LGHNA, YSLEER. The length of the CDR3 is 15 residues. Trimming stripped 1 base from V and 4 bases from J, with 11 bases between. DNA of the CDR3: TGCGCCAGCAGCCAAGGGACAGATATTTACAATGAGCAGTTCTTC. This sequence encodes CASSQGTDIYNEQFF.

Here the CDR3 reads CASSLGGADADTQYF. The DNA of the CDR3 is TGTGCCAGCAGCCTCGGGGGGGCCGATGCAGATACGCAGTATTTT. The V call is TRBV9, the J call TRBJ2-3; 8 nucleotides align to TRBD2. CDR3 length: 15 amino acids. Germline lookup yields CDR1 SGDLS and CDR2 YYNGEE. V lost 4 bases, J lost 4 bases, and 8 bases stayed unmatched.

This chain's CDR3 is CASSPNPTGSYGYTF. CDR3 nucleotide sequence: TGTGCCAGCAGCCCCAATCCGACAGGGTCATATGGCTACACCTTC. The chain uses TRBV9 and TRBJ1-2; the match to TRBD1 covers 7 bases. The CDR3 totals 15 residues. Germline values: CDR1 SGDLS, CDR2 YYNGEE. Losses at the gene ends were 4 bases for V and 5 bases for J; bases not matched to a gene: 11.

The CDR3 bases are TGTGCCAGCAGCTTCCCAGGGAATGAGCAGTTCTTC. Its protein product is CASSFPGNEQFF. V usage is TRBV11-2 and J usage is TRBJ2-1; perhaps TRBD1 as D (5 bases). V was cut by 3 bases and J by 7 bases, with 7 bases left in between. CDR1 and CDR2 (germline): SGHAT, FQNNGV. The CDR3 has 12 residues.

This chain connects TRBV7-2 to TRBJ2-7; TRBD1 matches 10 bases. Looked up from germline, CDR1 is SGHTA and CDR2 is FQGNSA. The CDR3 runs to 15 residues. V shed 5 bases and J 4 bases; nucleotides not matched to a gene: 8. The DNA of the CDR3 is TGTGCCAGCAGCAGAAGACAGGGGGCTGGTTACGAGCAGTACTTC. Residues: CASSRRQGAGYEQYF.

This chain joins TRBV7-2 and TRBJ1-5; 8 bases match TRBD1. Germline-derived CDR1 and CDR2 are SGHTA and FQGNSA. The trim removed 5 bases at V and 3 bases at J, leaving 6 bases unmatched. This CDR3 region has 15 residues. DNA of the CDR3: TGTGCCAGCAGCCCCCGGGACAGGTACAATCAGCCCCAGCATTTT. Protein product: CASSPRDRYNQPQHF.

This chain connects TRBV10-3 to TRBJ2-1; TRBD1 matches 7 bases. This CDR3 has 15 amino acids. The ends lost 11 bases at V and 7 bases at J; junction bases unmatched: 17. Germline V lookup: CDR1 ENHRY, CDR2 SYGVKD. The CDR3 protein is CASNRDSPRGNEQFF. CDR3 coding DNA: TGTGCCTCAAACCGGGACAGCCCCAGGGGAAATGAGCAGTTCTTC.

The chain employs TRBV12-5 and TRBJ1-1; 9 bases match TRBD1. V shed 2 bases, J shed 4 bases, and the junction held 2 bases outside the gene matches. The CDR3 extends over 14 amino acids. Germline values: CDR1 LGHNT, CDR2 FRNRAP. CDR3 coding DNA: TGTGCTAGTGGTTTGAGACAGGGGGGCACTGAAGCTTTCTTT. Translating gives CASGLRQGGTEAFF.

The gene calls are TRBV24-1 and TRBJ2-7; no clear D. The germline gives CDR1 KGHDR, CDR2 SFDVKD. The V and J ends lost 3 bases and 6 bases respectively, with 8 bases between them. The CDR3 has 12 residues. CDR3 DNA: TGTGCCACCAGTGATGGGCAGACCGAGCAGTACTTC. It codes for CATSDGQTEQYF.

V and J are TRBV28 and TRBJ2-2, with 10 positions matching TRBD1. The CDR3 is made up of 14 amino acids. Germline V gene sequence: CDR1 MDHEN, CDR2 SYDVKM. CDR3 nucleotide sequence: TGTGTTGCAGGGGACAGGGGAAAAAACGGGGAGCTGTTTTTT. This codes for CVAGDRGKNGELFF. Supplemented by reference TRBV28 and TRBJ2-2, the full variable domain reads DVKVTQSSRYLVKRTGEKVFLECVQDMDHENMFWYRQDPGLGLRLIYFSYDVKMKEKGDIPEGYSVSREKKERFSLILESASTNQTSMYLCVAGDRGKNGELFFGEGSRLTVL.

The chain links TRBV11-2 to TRBJ2-5, with D perhaps TRBD2 (5 bases). Trimming took off 0 bases at V and 1 base at J, with 9 bases between the two ends. Germline-derived CDR1 and CDR2 are SGHAT and FQNNGV. The CDR3 runs 15 residues. The CDR3 DNA sequence: TGTGCCAGCAGCTTAGAGGTAGCGCGCCAAGAGACCCAGTACTTC. This codes for CASSLEVARQETQYF.

The rearrangement joins TRBV5-8 to TRBJ2-3; 7 nucleotides line up with TRBD2. J was trimmed by 4 bases and V by 3 bases; bases with no gene match: 14. CDR1 is SGHTS, CDR2 YDEGEE, per germline. The CDR3 is 17 amino acids. The CDR3 spells CASSSIGVAGGSDTQYF. Written as DNA, the CDR3 is TGTGCCAGCAGCTCCATCGGGGTAGCGGGTGGTTCAGATACGCAGTATTTT.

This clone was counted a single time. This chain uses TRBV6-5 with TRBJ1-2; D is possibly TRBD1 (5 bases). V lost 4 bases, J lost 6 bases, and 9 bases lay in between. The CDR3 spans 12 residues. Germline V gene lookup returns CDR1 MNHEY and CDR2 SVGAGI. The CDR3 DNA sequence: TGTGCCAGCAGTTCAGGGTGGGATGGCTACACCTTC. It is translated as CASSSGWDGYTF.

The chain recombines TRBV19 with TRBJ2-5; D is unresolved. The V gene's germline CDR1 is LNHDA and CDR2 SQIVND (reference sequence). V gave up 5 bases and J gave up 0 bases, with 13 bases separating them. This CDR3 comprises 15 residues. This chain's CDR3 is CASSGVLTYQETQYF. CDR3 in DNA: TGTGCCAGTAGTGGAGTTTTAACCTACCAAGAGACCCAGTACTTC.

The CDR3 bases are TGTGCCAGCTCCCCTACAGGGGGCTGGGATTCACCCCTCCACTTT. Protein: CASSPTGGWDSPLHF. The genes are TRBV18 and TRBJ1-6; 9 bases are a match to TRBD1. Unmatched junction bases numbered 8, after V lost 6 bases and J lost 8 bases. This CDR3 contains 15 residues. Germline V CDR1 and CDR2: KGHSH, LQKENI.

The V and J genes are TRBV21-1 and TRBJ1-3; TRBD1, as called in the table, went unchecked against the DNA. TRBV21-1 is classified as a pseudogene. The CDR3 covers 20 residues. The CDR3 region is CASSKGTGWAEFDSGNTIYF. For the CDR3, the DNA is TGTGCCAGCAGCAAAGGGACAGGGTGGGCAGAGTTCGACTCTGGAAACACCATATATTTT.

The gene calls are TRBV28 and TRBJ2-7; tentatively, D is TRBD1 (6 bases). From germline, CDR1 is MDHEN and CDR2 SYDVKM. CDR3 length: 15 residues. Trimming pared 5 bases from V and 6 bases from J, leaving 20 bases between. This chain's CDR3 is CASSRSTNRAREQYF. The CDR3 nucleotides read TGTGCCAGCAGTAGATCAACTAACAGGGCTCGCGAGCAGTACTTC.

The chain is built from TRBV19 and TRBJ1-2; the match to TRBD1 covers 8 bases. The CDR3 is made up of 15 amino acids. J was trimmed by 0 bases and V by 3 bases; bases with no gene match: 3. Germline values: CDR1 LNHDA, CDR2 SQIVND (reference sequence). The CDR3, as DNA: TGTGCCAGTAGTATCCCGGGACAGGCTAACTATGGCTACACCTTC. The encoded protein is CASSIPGQANYGYTF. Filled out from reference TRBV19 and TRBJ1-2, the complete variable domain reads DGGITQSPKYLFRKEGQNVTLSCEQNLNHDAMYWYRQDPGQGLRLIYYSQIVNDFQKGDIAEGYSVSREKKESFPLTVTSAQKNPTAFYLCASSIPGQANYGYTFGSGTRLTVV.

The rearrangement links TRBV9 to TRBJ2-5; 13 nucleotides match TRBD2. Germline V gene data show CDR1 as SGDLS and CDR2 as YYNGEE. With 4 bases clipped from V and 4 bases from J, the junction kept 10 bases outside the gene matches. The CDR3 is 17 amino acids. The CDR3 region is CASSPRTSGGLGETQYF. The CDR3 DNA sequence: TGTGCCAGCAGCCCCCGGACTAGCGGGGGTCTTGGAGAGACCCAGTACTTC. Full variable domain (rest looked up from reference TRBV9 and TRBJ2-5): DSGVTQTPKHLITATGQRVTLRCSPRSGDLSVYWYQQSLDQGLQFLIQYYNGEERAKGNILERFSAQQFPDLHSELNLSSLELGDSALYFCASSPRTSGGLGETQYFGPGTRLLVL.

The genes are TRBV9 and TRBJ1-4; TRBD1 matches 9 bases. V shed 4 bases and J 8 bases; nucleotides not matched to a gene: 12. There are 16 residues in the CDR3. The germline V gene encodes CDR1 SGDLS and CDR2 YYNGEE. The CDR3 protein is CASSSLQGAEEEKLFF. CDR3 in DNA: TGTGCCAGCAGCTCGCTACAGGGGGCTGAAGAGGAAAAACTGTTTTTT.